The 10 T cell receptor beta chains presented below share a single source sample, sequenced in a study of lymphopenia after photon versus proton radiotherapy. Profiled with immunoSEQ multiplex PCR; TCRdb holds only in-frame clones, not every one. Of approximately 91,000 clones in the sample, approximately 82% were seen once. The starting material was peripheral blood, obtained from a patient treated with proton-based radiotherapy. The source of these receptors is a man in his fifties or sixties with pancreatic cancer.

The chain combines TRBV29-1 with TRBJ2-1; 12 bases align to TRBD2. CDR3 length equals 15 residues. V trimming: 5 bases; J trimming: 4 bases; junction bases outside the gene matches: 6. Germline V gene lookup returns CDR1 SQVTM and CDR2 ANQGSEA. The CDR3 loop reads CSVPGGTSGYNEQFF. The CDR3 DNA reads TGCAGCGTTCCGGGTGGGACTAGCGGGTACAATGAGCAGTTCTTC.

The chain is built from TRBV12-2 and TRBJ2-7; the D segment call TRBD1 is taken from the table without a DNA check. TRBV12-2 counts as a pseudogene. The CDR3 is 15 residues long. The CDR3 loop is CASRLKTGGGYEQYF. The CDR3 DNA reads TGTGCAAGTCGCTTAAAGACAGGGGGTGGATACGAGCAGTACTTC.

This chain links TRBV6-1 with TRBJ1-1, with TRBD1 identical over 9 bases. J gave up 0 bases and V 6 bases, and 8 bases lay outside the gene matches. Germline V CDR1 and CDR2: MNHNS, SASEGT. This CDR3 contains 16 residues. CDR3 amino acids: CASSERTGALNTEAFF. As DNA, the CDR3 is TGTGCCAGCAGCGAACGGACAGGGGCCCTGAACACTGAAGCTTTCTTT.

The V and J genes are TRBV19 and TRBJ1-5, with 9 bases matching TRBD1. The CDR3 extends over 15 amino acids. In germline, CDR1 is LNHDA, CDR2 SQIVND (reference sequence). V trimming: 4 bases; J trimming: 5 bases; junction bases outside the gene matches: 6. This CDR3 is CASSKGTGRYQPQHF. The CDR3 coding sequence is TGTGCCAGTAGTAAGGGGACAGGGAGATATCAGCCCCAGCATTTT.

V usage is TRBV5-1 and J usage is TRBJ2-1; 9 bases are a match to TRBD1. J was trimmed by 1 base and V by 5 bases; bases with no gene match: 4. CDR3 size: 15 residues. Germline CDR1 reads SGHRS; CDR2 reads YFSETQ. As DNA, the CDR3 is TGCGCCAGCAGATCGGGACAGGGTTCCTACAATGAGCAGTTCTTC. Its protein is CASRSGQGSYNEQFF.

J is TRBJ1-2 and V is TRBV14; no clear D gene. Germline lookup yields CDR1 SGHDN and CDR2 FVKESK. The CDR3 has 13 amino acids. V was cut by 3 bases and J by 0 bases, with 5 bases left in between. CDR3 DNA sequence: TGTGCCAGCAGCCAGATAGCTAACTATGGCTACACCTTC. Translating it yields CASSQIANYGYTF.

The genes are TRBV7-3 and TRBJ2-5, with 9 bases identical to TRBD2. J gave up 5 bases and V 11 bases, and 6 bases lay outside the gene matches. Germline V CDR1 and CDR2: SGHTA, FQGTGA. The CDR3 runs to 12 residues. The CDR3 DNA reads TGTGCCGGTCGGGCGGGAGGGGAGACCCAGTACTTC. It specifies CAGRAGGETQYF.

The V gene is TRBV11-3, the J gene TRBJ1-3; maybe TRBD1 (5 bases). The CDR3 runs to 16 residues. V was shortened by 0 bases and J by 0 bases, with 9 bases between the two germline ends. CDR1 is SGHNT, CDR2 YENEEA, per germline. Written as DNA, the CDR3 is TGTGCCAGCAGCTTAGATACGAGGGGCTCTGGAAACACCATATATTTT. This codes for CASSLDTRGSGNTIYF.

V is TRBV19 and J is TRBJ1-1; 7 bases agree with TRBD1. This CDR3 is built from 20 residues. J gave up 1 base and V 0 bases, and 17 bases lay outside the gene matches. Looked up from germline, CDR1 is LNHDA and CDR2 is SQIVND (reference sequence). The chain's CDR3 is CASSIEVTSRTGSRNTEAFF. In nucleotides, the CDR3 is TGTGCCAGTAGTATAGAGGTTACTTCGCGGACAGGTAGTAGGAACACTGAAGCTTTCTTT. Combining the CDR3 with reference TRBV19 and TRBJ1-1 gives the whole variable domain DGGITQSPKYLFRKEGQNVTLSCEQNLNHDAMYWYRQDPGQGLRLIYYSQIVNDFQKGDIAEGYSVSREKKESFPLTVTSAQKNPTAFYLCASSIEVTSRTGSRNTEAFFGQGTRLTVV.

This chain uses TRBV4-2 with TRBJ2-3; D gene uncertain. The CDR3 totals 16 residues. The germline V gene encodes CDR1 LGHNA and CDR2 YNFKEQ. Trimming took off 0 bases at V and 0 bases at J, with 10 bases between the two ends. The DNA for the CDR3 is TGTGCCAGCAGCCAAGACAATGCACTCAGCACAGATACGCAGTATTTT. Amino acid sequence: CASSQDNALSTDTQYF.